This T cell receptor beta chain was sequenced for a study of T cells in Graves' hyperthyroidism and ophthalmopathy. Study information: Before any treatment, at initial diagnosis, peripheral blood was collected.

The CDR3 is made up of 15 amino acids. Germline-derived CDR1 and CDR2 are KGHDR and SFDVKD. Unmatched junction bases numbered 4, after V lost 4 bases and J lost 2 bases. RNA transcripts served as the template for amplifying TCR beta CDR3 regions. With the HTBI primer set, the TCR CDR3 went through a first round of RT-PCR. Using its own MiXCR run on the multiplex PCR reads, TCRdb lists one record per CDR3 protein. The sample holds about half a million distinct CDR3 sequences, 22% seen once. The chain employs TRBV24-1 and TRBJ2-5; 9 bases match TRBD1. The sample was blood. The TCR was taken from an older woman with Graves' ophthalmopathy. DNA for the CDR3: TGTGCCACCAGTGAGGGACAGGGCGTACAAGAGACCCAGTACTTC. Encoded protein: CATSEGQGVQETQYF.